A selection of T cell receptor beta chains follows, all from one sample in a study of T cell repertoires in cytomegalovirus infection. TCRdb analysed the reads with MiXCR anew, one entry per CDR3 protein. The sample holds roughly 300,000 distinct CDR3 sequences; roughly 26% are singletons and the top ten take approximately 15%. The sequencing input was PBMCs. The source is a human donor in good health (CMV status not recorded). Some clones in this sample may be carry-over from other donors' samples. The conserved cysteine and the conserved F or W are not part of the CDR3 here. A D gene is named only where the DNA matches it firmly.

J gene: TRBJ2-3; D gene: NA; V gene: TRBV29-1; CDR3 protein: SVKGGGRTDTQY
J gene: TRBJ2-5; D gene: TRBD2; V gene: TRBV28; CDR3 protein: ASSLQWGGQETQY
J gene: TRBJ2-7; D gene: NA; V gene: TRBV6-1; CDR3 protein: ASSDIYEQY
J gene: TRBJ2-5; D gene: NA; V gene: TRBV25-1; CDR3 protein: ASSSARQIQETQY
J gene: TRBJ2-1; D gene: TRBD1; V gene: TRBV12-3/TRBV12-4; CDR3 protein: ASSADRGPNNEQF
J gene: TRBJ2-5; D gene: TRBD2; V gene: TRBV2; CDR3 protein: ASNEGLAGRQETQY
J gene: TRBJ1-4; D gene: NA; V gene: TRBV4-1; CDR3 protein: ASSHLGQEKLF
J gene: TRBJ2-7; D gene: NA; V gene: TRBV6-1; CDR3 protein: ASSYSSYEQY
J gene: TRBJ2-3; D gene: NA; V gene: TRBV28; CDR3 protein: ASSITGTRGQY
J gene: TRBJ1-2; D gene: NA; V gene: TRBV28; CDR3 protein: ASRASANYGYT
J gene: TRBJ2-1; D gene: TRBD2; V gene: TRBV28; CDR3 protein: ASSKTSSGRINEQF